The 13 T cell receptor beta chains below were found in one sample sequenced in a study of early T cells in non-severe SARS-CoV-2 infection. TCRdb used MiXCR to reprocess the 5' RACE reads, holding one entry per CDR3 protein. The repertoire holds 65,000 to 95,000 distinct CDR3 sequences, about 5% seen once, with around 6.6% in the top ten. This sample comprised whole blood, obtained at baseline. The receptors come from an adult who was a healthcare worker with PCR-confirmed SARS-CoV-2 infection or an uninfected control (not recorded which).

This clonotype was counted only a few times. The V and J genes are TRBV6-5 and TRBJ2-3; the D gene is possibly TRBD2 (6 bases). Germline assignment: CDR1 MNHEY and CDR2 SVGAGI. V lost 10 bases, J lost 8 bases, and 19 bases lay in between. The CDR3 consists of 13 residues. This CDR3 is CAKGGIRQGTQYF. As DNA, the CDR3 is TGTGCCAAGGGCGGGATACGGCAGGGTACGCAGTATTTT.

This clonotype was detected ten times or more. V gene TRBV6-5 combines with J gene TRBJ1-1, with D possibly TRBD1 on 6 matching bases. CDR3 length: 15 residues. V was shortened by 4 bases and J by 3 bases, with 15 bases between the two germline ends. Germline lookup yields CDR1 MNHEY and CDR2 SVGAGI. The CDR3 is CASSSEGGGDTEAFF. As DNA, the CDR3 is TGTGCCAGCAGTTCCGAAGGGGGGGGTGACACTGAAGCTTTCTTT.

This clonotype was counted ten times or more. The chain is built from TRBV7-6 and TRBJ1-3, with D perhaps matching TRBD1 (6 bases). Germline V gene sequence: CDR1 SGHVS, CDR2 FNYEAQ. Trimming took 2 bases from V and 0 from J, leaving 14 bases between them. This CDR3 is 17 amino acids long. The CDR3 region is CASSLWGTLASGNTIYF. Written as DNA, the CDR3 is TGTGCCAGCAGCTTATGGGGGACACTCGCCTCTGGAAACACCATATATTTT.

This chain links TRBV11-1 with TRBJ1-2; D uncertain. Germline V lookup: CDR1 SGHAT, CDR2 FQDESV (reference sequence). The CDR3 runs to 13 residues. V dropped 5 bases and J dropped 8 bases, with 15 bases sitting between them. As DNA, the CDR3 is TGTGCCAGCAGCCCCGGCTCCTCGAGGGGCTACACCTTC. It is translated as CASSPGSSRGYTF.

This clonotype was picked up many times. Here the CDR3 reads CASSLNQHGVNTDTQYF. The CDR3 nucleotides are TGTGCCAGCAGCTTAAATCAACATGGGGTGAACACAGATACGCAGTATTTT. The genes are TRBV11-2 and TRBJ2-3; no clear D gene. The ends were cut back, 2 bases at V and 2 bases at J, with 17 bases in the middle. CDR1 SGHAT and CDR2 FQNNGV come from the germline V gene. The CDR3 sequence is 17 residues long.

CDR3 nucleotide sequence: TGTGCCAGCAGTTTAAGGACTGGGGGCACCGGGGAGCTGTTTTTT. Translated, it gives CASSLRTGGTGELFF. This chain links TRBV12-3 or TRBV12-4 with TRBJ2-2, with D perhaps TRBD1 or TRBD2 (5 bases each). V was trimmed by 2 bases and J by 4 bases, leaving 11 bases between them. The CDR3 has 15 amino acids.

This clonotype was observed at least ten times. The V call is TRBV30, the J call TRBJ2-7; D is possibly TRBD1 or TRBD2 (5 bases each). V lost 3 bases, J lost 10 bases, and 22 bases lay in between. CDR1 GTSNPN and CDR2 SVGIG come from the germline V gene (reference sequence). The CDR3 consists of 14 residues. CDR3: CAWRLPTTPRGQYF. CDR3 in DNA: TGTGCCTGGAGGTTACCCACGACCCCCCGGGGCCAGTACTTC.

This clonotype was picked up many times. The V call is TRBV6-6, the J call TRBJ2-7; no clear D gene. This CDR3 spans 14 amino acids. The germline gives CDR1 MNHNY, CDR2 SVGAGI (reference sequence). V dropped 0 bases and J dropped 2 bases, with 8 bases sitting between them. For the CDR3, the DNA is TGTGCCAGCAGTTACTCCGGATTCGCCTACGAGCAGTACTTC. Encoded protein: CASSYSGFAYEQYF.

Concerning this clonotype itself: A much larger clone lies one base from this, so it may be a read error. The rearrangement joins TRBV12-3 or TRBV12-4 to TRBJ2-7, with D perhaps TRBD1 (6 bases). This CDR3 is 15 amino acids long. Written as DNA, the CDR3 is TGTGTCAGCAGCCAGACAGGTAGTCTCTTCTACGAGCAGTACTTC. Residues: CVSSQTGSLFYEQYF.

This clonotype came up many times. The chain is built from TRBV10-3 and TRBJ2-1; a possible D gene is TRBD2 (6 bases). The CDR3 has 13 amino acids. Trimming removed 8 bases at V and 6 bases at J, with 14 bases between. Germline V lookup: CDR1 ENHRY, CDR2 SYGVKD. The CDR3 spells CAISGEWGNEQFF. CDR3 DNA: TGTGCCATCTCGGGAGAGTGGGGCAATGAGCAGTTCTTC.

This clonotype appeared many times. V usage is TRBV7-6 and J usage is TRBJ2-5; 7 bases are a match to TRBD2. The CDR3 runs to 15 residues. J gave up 2 bases and V 5 bases, and 8 bases lay outside the gene matches. Germline loops: CDR1 SGHVS, CDR2 FNYEAQ. CDR3 in DNA: TGTGCCAGCAGCAAGGAGACTAGCCTACAAGAGACCCAGTACTTC. This codes for CASSKETSLQETQYF.

The CDR3 sequence: CASSFRQDVNTEAFF. DNA for the CDR3: TGTGCCAGCAGCTTTAGACAGGACGTGAACACTGAAGCTTTCTTT. The chain carries TRBV7-2 and TRBJ1-1, with D perhaps matching TRBD1 (6 bases). The V and J ends lost 3 bases and 0 bases respectively, with 11 bases between them. The CDR3 sequence is 15 residues long. Germline CDR1 is SGHTA and CDR2 is FQGNSA. Full variable domain (missing parts from reference TRBV7-2 and TRBJ1-1): GAGVSQSPSNKVTEKGKDVELRCDPISGHTALYWYRQSLGQGLEFLIYFQGNSAPDKSGLPSDRFSAERTGGSVSTLTIQRTQQEDSAVYLCASSFRQDVNTEAFFGQGTRLTVV.

This clonotype was seen ten or more times. This sequence joins TRBV21-1 and TRBJ1-2. TRBV21-1 is noted as a pseudogene. The CDR3 length is 14 residues. The CDR3 reads CASSKVKVNYGYTF. In nucleotides, the CDR3 is TGTGCCAGCAGCAAAGTAAAGGTTAACTATGGCTACACCTTC.